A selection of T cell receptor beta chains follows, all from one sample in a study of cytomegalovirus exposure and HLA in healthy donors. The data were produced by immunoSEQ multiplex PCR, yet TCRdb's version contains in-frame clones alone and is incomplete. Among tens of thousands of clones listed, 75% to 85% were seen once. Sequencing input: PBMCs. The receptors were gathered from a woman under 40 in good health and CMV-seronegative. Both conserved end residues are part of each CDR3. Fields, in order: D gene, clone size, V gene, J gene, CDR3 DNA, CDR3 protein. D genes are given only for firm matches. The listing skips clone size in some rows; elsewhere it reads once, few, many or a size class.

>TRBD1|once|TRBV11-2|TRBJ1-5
TGTGCCAGCAGCTTTGGACAGGGAGGCGGCAATCAGCCCCAGCATTTT
CASSFGQGGGNQPQHF
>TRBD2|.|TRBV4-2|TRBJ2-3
TGTGCCAGCAGCCAAGGGATAGCGGGACGCAGCACAGATACGCAGTATTTT
CASSQGIAGRSTDTQYF
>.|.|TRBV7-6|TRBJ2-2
TGTGCCAGCAGCTTAGGCCGGGGGGCGGACACCGGGGAGCTGTTTTTT
CASSLGRGADTGELFF
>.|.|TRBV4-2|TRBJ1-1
TGTGCCAGCAGCCAAGTGGCAGGGCGGACTGAAGCTTTCTTT
CASSQVAGRTEAFF
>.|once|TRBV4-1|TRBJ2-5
TGCGCCAGCAGCCAGGACCCCGGACAGAACTACCAAGAGACCCAGTACTTC
CASSQDPGQNYQETQYF
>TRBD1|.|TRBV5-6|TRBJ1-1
TGTGCCAGCAGCTTCCACAGGGGGCTGAACACTGAAGCTTTCTTT
CASSFHRGLNTEAFF
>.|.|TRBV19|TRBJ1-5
TGTGCCAGTAGTTCCATGGGGGCAGCTGGCAATCAGCCCCAGCATTTT
CASSSMGAAGNQPQHF
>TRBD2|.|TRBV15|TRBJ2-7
TGTGCCACCAGCGGTAGCGGGTTCTCCTACGAGCAGTACTTC
CATSGSGFSYEQYF
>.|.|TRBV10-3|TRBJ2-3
TGTGCCATCAGTGAACGGGAGACAGATACGCAGTATTTT
CAISERETDTQYF
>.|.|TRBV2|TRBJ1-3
TGTGCCAGCAGCACACAGGGCTCTGGAAACACCATATATTTT
CASSTQGSGNTIYF
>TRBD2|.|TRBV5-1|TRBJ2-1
TGCGCCAGCAGCTTGGGTCTAGCGGGAGGGACTGAGCAGTTCTTC
CASSLGLAGGTEQFF
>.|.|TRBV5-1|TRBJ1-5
TGCGCCAGCAGCCCCTATATGGGCTTCAATCAGCCCCAGCATTTT
CASSPYMGFNQPQHF
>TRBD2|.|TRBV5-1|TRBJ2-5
TGCGCCAGCAGCTTGGGACCGGGGACTAGCGGGTTGGAGACCCAGTACTTC
CASSLGPGTSGLETQYF
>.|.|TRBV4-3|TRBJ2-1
TGCGCCAGCAGCCTCAAAGTGAACCACCCTGGTCAGTACTCCTACAATGAGCAGTTCTTC
CASSLKVNHPGQYSYNEQFF
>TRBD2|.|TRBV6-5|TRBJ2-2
TGTGCCAGCAGTTACGTCCGGGGGGCCGGGGAGCTGTTTTTT
CASSYVRGAGELFF
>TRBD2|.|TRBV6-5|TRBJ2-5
TGTGCCAGCAGAGGACTAGCGGGAGTTGAGACCCAGTACTTC
CASRGLAGVETQYF
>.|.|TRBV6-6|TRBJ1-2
TGTGCCAGCAGTTACTCGACAGGAAACTATGGCTACACCTTC
CASSYSTGNYGYTF
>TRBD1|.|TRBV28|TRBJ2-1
TGTGCCAGCAGTTCGACTCCGACAGGGAAAAATGAGCAGTTCTTC
CASSSTPTGKNEQFF
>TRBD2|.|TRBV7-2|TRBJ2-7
TGTGCCAGCAGCTTAGGTGCGGGGGCCTACGAGCAGTACTTC
CASSLGAGAYEQYF
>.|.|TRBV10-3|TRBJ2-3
TGTGCCATCAGTATGACAGCTAGCACAGATACGCAGTATTTT
CAISMTASTDTQYF
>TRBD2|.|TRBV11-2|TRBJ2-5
TGTGCCAGCAGCCGGGGGGGGGAGGGAGAGACCCAGTACTTC
CASSRGGEGETQYF
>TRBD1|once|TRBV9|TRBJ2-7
TGTGCCAGCAGTCCCCAGGTGGCAGGGGGTTCCTACGAGCAGTACTTC
CASSPQVAGGSYEQYF
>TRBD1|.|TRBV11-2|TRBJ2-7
TGTGCCAGCAGCTTAGTGCTTGCGTTGGGACAGGGAACTTACGAGCAGTACTTC
CASSLVLALGQGTYEQYF
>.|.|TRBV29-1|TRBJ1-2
TGCAGCGTTGGACAGAGATATGGCTACACCTTC
CSVGQRYGYTF
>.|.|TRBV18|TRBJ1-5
TGTGCCAGCTCACCACCCAGGGCCCAGCATTTT
CASSPPRAQHF
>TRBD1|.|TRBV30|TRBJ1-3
TGTGCCTGGATGGCAAGGGGGCGGGAAAACACCATATATTTT
CAWMARGRENTIYF